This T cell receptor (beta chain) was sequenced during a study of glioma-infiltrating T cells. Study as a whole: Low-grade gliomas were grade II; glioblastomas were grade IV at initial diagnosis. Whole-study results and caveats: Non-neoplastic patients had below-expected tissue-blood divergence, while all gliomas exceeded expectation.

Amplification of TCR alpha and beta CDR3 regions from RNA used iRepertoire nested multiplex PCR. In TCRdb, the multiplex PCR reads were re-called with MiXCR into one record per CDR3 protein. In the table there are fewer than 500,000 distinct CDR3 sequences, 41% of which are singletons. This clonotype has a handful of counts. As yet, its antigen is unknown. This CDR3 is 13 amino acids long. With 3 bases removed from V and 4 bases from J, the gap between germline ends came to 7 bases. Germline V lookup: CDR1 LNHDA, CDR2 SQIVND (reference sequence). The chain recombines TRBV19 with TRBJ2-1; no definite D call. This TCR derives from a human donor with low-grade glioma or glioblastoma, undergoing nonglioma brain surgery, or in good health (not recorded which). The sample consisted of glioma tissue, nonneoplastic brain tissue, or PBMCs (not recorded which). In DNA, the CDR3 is TGTGCCAGTAGTATCGTGGAATACAATGAGCAGTTCTTC. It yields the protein CASSIVEYNEQFF.